These T cell receptor beta chains were read from a single sample in a study of cytomegalovirus exposure and HLA in healthy donors. Libraries were prepared by immunoSEQ multiplex PCR; TCRdb keeps only in-frame clonotypes and omits some of them. This sample yields fewer than 200,000 clones, of which more than 80% are seen a single time; roughly 4.4% belongs to the top ten. The material sequenced was PBMCs. All receptors come from a young woman in good health and CMV-seropositive. The CDR3 runs from the conserved cysteine through the conserved F or W. The D gene is left open where the match is weak. The size entry is marked missing in some rows and otherwise reads once, few, many or a size class.

size	V	J	D	CDR3
-	TRBV4-1	TRBJ2-7	-	CASSQVPILRGLTTYEQYF
-	TRBV19	TRBJ1-1	TRBD1	CASSRDRVYTEAFF
few	TRBV6-4	TRBJ2-3	-	CASSDSGGRDTQYF
-	TRBV7-9	TRBJ1-5	-	CASSVSTSNQPQHF
-	TRBV18	TRBJ2-2	-	CASSQNTGFNTGELFF
-	TRBV6-5	TRBJ1-1	-	CASQGPSTEAFF
-	TRBV10-1	TRBJ2-1	-	CASSGWGLQDNEQFF
-	TRBV6-5	TRBJ2-7	TRBD1	CASSYAAWTGGGQQYF
-	TRBV7-9	TRBJ1-5	TRBD1	CSSSSGGDSRQPQHF
-	TRBV27	TRBJ2-1	TRBD2	CASSSLRGRGAYNEQFF
-	TRBV7-2	TRBJ1-5	-	CASSLSGEDQPQHF
-	TRBV5-4	TRBJ2-3	TRBD2	CASSVQRGLSTDTQYF
-	TRBV15	TRBJ2-2	TRBD1	CATGTGDDTGELFF
-	TRBV10-3	TRBJ1-6	TRBD1	CAIRGTGGRSSYNSPLHF
-	TRBV19	TRBJ1-3	-	CASRTLTGSGNTIYF
-	TRBV19	TRBJ2-7	TRBD1	CASSQDRAPSEQYF
-	TRBV5-8	TRBJ2-5	-	CASSLVRGVLYQETQYF
-	TRBV9	TRBJ1-6	TRBD1	CASSANRGPANNSPLHF
-	TRBV25-1	TRBJ2-7	TRBD1	CATRQGEAYEQYF
-	TRBV10-3	TRBJ2-5	TRBD2	CAITGTSEETQYF
-	TRBV5-1	TRBJ2-1	-	CASSFGRNNEQFF
-	TRBV10-1	TRBJ1-2	TRBD1	CASSATGEGYGYTF
once	TRBV4-2	TRBJ1-1	-	CASSRPANTEAFF
-	TRBV7-6	TRBJ1-3	TRBD1	CASSARQGNSGNTIYF
-	TRBV2	TRBJ2-7	-	CAKGDTPFEQYF
once	TRBV4-1	TRBJ1-4	TRBD1	CASSQVRGPTNEKLFF